Reported below is one TCR beta chain. The germline gives CDR1 SGDLS, CDR2 YYNGEE. The CDR3 length is 13 residues. V was clipped by 0 bases and J by 1 base, with 4 bases between them. Original processing methods: Amplification of reference gene primers provided the estimated nucleated cell counts. Clones were sequenced by immunoSEQ multiplex PCR, and TCRdb holds only the in-frame ones, with some missing. V, J and clone size reflect that table, while D and trimming were determined from the DNA. The table lists some 260,000 clones, approximately 88% of them singletons. One Seattle source followed patients from active infection through their disease course. This entry belongs to a study of blood T cell repertoires in COVID-19. At the level of the study: The origin of the acute and convalescent COVID-19 samples was the United States, Italy and Spain. Sample material is recorded as cDNA or gDNA derived from T cells, B-cell-depleted T cells, or PBMCs.

The sample comprised peripheral blood. This TCR was recovered from a woman between 65 and 79 years old with COVID-19, enrolled during active disease. This chain connects TRBV9 to TRBJ1-2, with D unresolved. The CDR3 coding sequence is TGTGCCAGCAGCGTAGCAGTTAACTATGGCTACACCTTC. The encoded protein is CASSVAVNYGYTF.